The 22 T cell receptor beta chains presented below share a single source sample, sequenced in a study of shared clonotypes between healthy human individuals. Sequenced by immunoSEQ multiplex PCR; TCRdb stores in-frame clones only, minus some. There are about 470,000 clones in the sample; more than 75% occur only once, and 13% lies in the top ten. Material for sequencing was PBMCs. Source of these receptors: a woman aged 40 to 55 in good health. Some clones in this sample may be carry-over from other donors' samples.

As concerns this clone: The junction and the germline gene differ at one end; a read error may be behind it. This CDR3 reads CASSTGGRGTGELFF. The CDR3 nucleotides are TGTGCTAGCAGCACCGGGGGCCGAGGCACCGGGGAGCTGTTTTTT. The V gene is TRBV7-7, the J gene TRBJ2-2, with D perhaps assigned TRBD1 or TRBD2 (6 bases each). The CDR3 length is 15 residues. Germline CDR1 SSHAT, CDR2 FNYEAQ (reference sequence).

The rearrangement uses TRBV28 and TRBJ2-1; 9 positions match TRBD2. The CDR3 is 16 residues long. Per germline, CDR1 MDHEN and CDR2 SYDVKM. V lost 10 bases and J lost 3; bases outside the gene matches: 13. DNA for the CDR3: TGTGCCACCTCCCCCTATAGCGGGAGACTCTACAATGAGCAGTTCTTC. This encodes CATSPYSGRLYNEQFF.

V usage is TRBV10-3 and J usage is TRBJ2-3, with D unresolved. Germline V gives CDR1 ENHRY, CDR2 SYGVKD. The CDR3 sequence is 12 residues long. V lost 5 bases and J lost 0, with 3 bases in between. The CDR3 nucleotides read TGTGCCATCAGTAGTAGCACAGATACGCAGTATTTT. This sequence encodes CAISSSTDTQYF.

The chain links TRBV9 to TRBJ2-5; unclear D gene. The CDR3 contains 15 residues. Trimming removed 0 bases at V and 0 bases at J, with 9 bases between. CDR1 and CDR2 (germline): SGDLS, YYNGEE. The CDR3 nucleotides read TGTGCCAGCAGCGTAGGAAGGACGTACCAAGAGACCCAGTACTTC. Translation: CASSVGRTYQETQYF.

A remark on this clone: A much larger clone differs from this one at a single base, so this may be a read error. The V gene is TRBV7-6, the J gene TRBJ1-1; TRBD1 aligns across 7 bases. Germline values: CDR1 SGHVS, CDR2 FNYEAQ. The CDR3 consists of 14 residues. After removal of 5 bases from V and 1 base from J, the junction contained 4 bases not matched to a gene. CDR3 nucleotide sequence: TGTGCCAGCAGCGCCGGGACAGCGAACACTGAAGCTTTCTTT. Its translation: CASSAGTANTEAFF.

CDR3 nucleotides: TGTGCCAGTAGGCCCGGACTAGCGGGAGCTCTACTCAATGAGCAGTTCTTC. Translation gives CASRPGLAGALLNEQFF. The chain has TRBV19 and TRBJ2-1; TRBD2 agrees at 13 bases. V lost 6 bases and J lost 6; bases outside the gene matches: 11. Germline V gene data show CDR1 as LNHDA and CDR2 as SQIVND (reference sequence). This CDR3 is 17 amino acids long.

The J gene is TRBJ2-2, the V gene TRBV5-4, with D unresolved. This CDR3 is 15 amino acids long. Germline lookup yields CDR1 SGHNT and CDR2 YYREEE (reference sequence). Trimming removed 5 bases from V and 8 bases from J, with 19 bases in between. CDR3 residues: CASRPNVHTPGELFF. For the CDR3, the DNA is TGTGCCAGCAGACCCAACGTCCATACACCGGGGGAGCTGTTTTTT. The whole variable domain, filled in from reference TRBV5-4 and TRBJ2-2, reads ETGVTQSPTHLIKTRGQQVTLRCSSQSGHNTVSWYQQALGQGPQFIFQYYREEENGRGNFPPRFSGLQFPNYSSELNVNALELDDSALYLCASRPNVHTPGELFFGEGSRLTVL.

The chain couples TRBV28 to TRBJ2-7; a weak D match, TRBD2 (6 bases). The V gene lost 4 bases and the J gene lost 5 bases, with 15 bases spanning the gap. This CDR3 is 14 amino acids long. The germline V gene encodes CDR1 MDHEN and CDR2 SYDVKM. CDR3 in DNA: TGTGCCAGCAGTTCCCGGGACTGGCCGCACGAGCAGTACTTC. Translation: CASSSRDWPHEQYF.

This clone was picked up a small number of times. The chain links TRBV18 to TRBJ1-4; D is uncertain. This CDR3 is 13 amino acids long. The germline V gene has CDR1 KGHSH and CDR2 LQKENI. The V end was cut by 3 bases, the J end by 5 bases, with 7 bases between. The CDR3 nucleotides read TGTGCCAGCTCACCTCGGGAGAATGAAAAACTGTTTTTT. Translated, it gives CASSPRENEKLFF.

The chain has TRBV7-3 and TRBJ2-3; the D is unclear. Germline lookup yields CDR1 SGHTA and CDR2 FQGTGA. Trimming stripped 4 bases from V and 6 bases from J, with 11 bases between. The CDR3 has 13 residues. The DNA for the CDR3 is TGTGCCAGCAGCTCAAACCTGGGTGATACGCAGTATTTT. This sequence encodes CASSSNLGDTQYF.

This clone was seen once. The V call is TRBV25-1, the J call TRBJ2-7; D is uncertain. The V gene's germline CDR1 is MGHDK and CDR2 SYGVNS. This CDR3 has 15 residues. The V end lost 3 bases, the J end lost 3 bases, and 15 bases lay between the germline ends. CDR3 in DNA: TGTGCCAGCAGTGATAAAGATGCGTACCTCTACGAGCAGTACTTC. It specifies CASSDKDAYLYEQYF.

J is TRBJ2-7 and V is TRBV5-1; a possible D gene is TRBD2 (6 bases). Trimming removed 0 bases at V and 7 bases at J, with 17 bases between. The CDR3 runs to 15 residues. The germline V gene has CDR1 SGHRS and CDR2 YFSETQ. Here the CDR3 DNA reads TGCGCCAGCAGCTTGGTGGGTAGCGGCCCCTTGGAGCAGTACTTC. The encoded protein is CASSLVGSGPLEQYF.

This clone has just a few counts. The same CDR3 is also encoded by other DNA sequences in this sample. The chain is built from TRBV28 and TRBJ1-2; maybe TRBD1 (5 bases). Germline assignment: CDR1 MDHEN and CDR2 SYDVKM. This CDR3 is 11 amino acids long. V lost 3 bases and J 7 bases, leaving 6 bases between the germline ends. As DNA, the CDR3 is TGTGCCAGCAGTTTGGGGGGTGGCTACACCTTC. Protein: CASSLGGGYTF.

This chain uses TRBV5-5 with TRBJ1-1; TRBD1 might be the D (6 bases). Between the trimmed V and J ends, which lost 3 bases and 4 bases, there was a span of 19 bases. This CDR3 has 16 residues. Germline CDR1 and CDR2: SGHKS and YYEKEE (reference sequence). CDR3 DNA sequence: TGTGCCAGCAGCTACTACAGGGTGGGTTTAGGCACTGAAGCTTTCTTT. Its protein is CASSYYRVGLGTEAFF. The full variable domain, with the rest looked up from reference TRBV5-5 and TRBJ1-1, is DAGVTQSPTHLIKTRGQQVTLRCSPISGHKSVSWYQQVLGQGPQFIFQYYEKEERGRGNFPDRFSARQFPNYSSELNVNALLLGDSALYLCASSYYRVGLGTEAFFGQGTRLTVV.

The rearrangement links TRBV4-1 to TRBJ1-3; 8 bases agree with TRBD1. V shed 4 bases, J shed 2 bases, and the junction held 4 bases outside the gene matches. Germline CDR1 and CDR2: MGHRA and YSYEKL. The CDR3 sequence is 15 residues long. The CDR3 spells CASSRGQGTGNTIYF. The CDR3 DNA sequence: TGCGCCAGCAGCCGCGGACAGGGTACTGGAAACACCATATATTTT.

The chain combines TRBV20-1 with TRBJ1-1; no clear D gene. There are 11 residues in the CDR3. V shed 5 bases and J shed 5 bases, with 9 bases lying between them. CDR1 is DFQATT and CDR2 is SNEGSKA in the germline V gene (reference sequence). In nucleotides, the CDR3 is TGCAGTGCTCCTTGGGGTACTGAAGCTTTCTTT. Protein product: CSAPWGTEAFF.

The CDR3 region is CASSPRVAAYNEQFF. CDR3 bases: TGTGCCAGCAGCCCTCGGGTAGCGGCTTACAATGAGCAGTTCTTC. The rearrangement joins TRBV7-8 to TRBJ2-1, with a weak D call TRBD2 (6 bases). CDR1 is SGHVS, CDR2 FQNEAQ, per germline. The CDR3 runs to 15 residues. V was cut by 5 bases and J by 4 bases, with 15 bases left in between.

This rearrangement joins TRBV10-3 to TRBJ2-7; a weak D match, TRBD2 (7 bases). CDR3 length equals 15 residues. V was clipped by 3 bases and J by 2 bases, with 14 bases between them. CDR1 is ENHRY, CDR2 SYGVKD, per germline. The CDR3 reads CAISDPSGTTYEQYF. CDR3 in DNA: TGTGCCATCAGTGACCCCAGCGGGACAACCTACGAGCAGTACTTC.

The chain links TRBV28 to TRBJ1-1; 7 nucleotides match TRBD1. This CDR3 is built from 13 residues. The V gene's germline CDR1 is MDHEN and CDR2 SYDVKM. Trimming at V came to 8 bases and at J to 2 bases, leaving 5 bases not matched to a gene. Here the CDR3 DNA reads TGTGCCAGCCGGGACAGACGAAACACTGAAGCTTTCTTT. This gives the protein CASRDRRNTEAFF.

As concerns this clone: A far larger clone lies a single base away; this is likely a read error. The rearrangement links TRBV4-3 to TRBJ2-1, with 11 positions matching TRBD2. The CDR3 totals 16 residues. Germline V CDR1 and CDR2: LGHNA, YSLEER. CDR3 nucleotides: TGCACCAGCAGCCAAGGACTAGCGGGCTCCTACAATGAGCAGTTCTTC. Residues: CTSSQGLAGSYNEQFF.

This chain links TRBV7-8 with TRBJ1-4; D unclear. CDR1 is SGHVS, CDR2 FQNEAQ, per germline. The CDR3 extends over 15 amino acids. Trimming removed 3 bases from V and 3 bases from J, with 11 bases in between. CDR3 in amino acids: CASSFVRAANEKLFF. The CDR3 region has the DNA TGTGCCAGCAGCTTCGTGCGGGCGGCTAATGAAAAACTGTTTTTT.

The chain uses TRBV4-3 and TRBJ1-1, with D maybe TRBD1 (5 bases). Germline V gene lookup returns CDR1 LGHNA and CDR2 YSLEER. CDR3 size: 18 residues. V lost 0 bases and J 4 bases, leaving 21 bases between the germline ends. The CDR3 protein is CASSQDGGAGSQSTEAFF. CDR3 nucleotides: TGCGCCAGCAGCCAAGATGGTGGGGCAGGGTCCCAGAGCACTGAAGCTTTCTTT.